Following are 11 T cell receptor beta chains from one sample sequenced in a study of T cells in localized non-small cell lung cancer. The data were produced by immunoSEQ multiplex PCR, yet TCRdb's version contains in-frame clones alone and is incomplete. The sample lists 52,000 or so clones; approximately 83% were seen once. Sequenced here: peripheral blood mononuclear cells, sampled before any cancer treatment. The receptors originated from a man between 40 and 75 years old with stage III lung adenocarcinoma.

The chain recombines TRBV18 with TRBJ1-3; D is uncertain. The germline CDR1 and CDR2 sequences are KGHSH and LQKENI. Trimming removed 2 bases from V and 1 base from J, with 9 bases in between. The CDR3 sequence is 15 residues long. CDR3 coding DNA: TGTGCCAGCTCACCAAATGCGGATTCTGGAAACACCATATATTTT. Translation gives CASSPNADSGNTIYF.

This rearrangement joins TRBV7-9 to TRBJ2-3, with a possible D match to TRBD2 (5 bases). Trimming removed 11 bases from V and 2 bases from J, with 14 bases in between. The germline V gene has CDR1 SEHNR and CDR2 FQNEAQ (reference sequence). The CDR3 contains 13 residues. In DNA, the CDR3 is TGTGCCTCCGAAGAGGGAATCACAGATACGCAGTATTTT. Encoded protein: CASEEGITDTQYF.

The V gene is TRBV18, the J gene TRBJ1-2, with D maybe TRBD1 (5 bases). This CDR3 has 14 residues. Germline values: CDR1 KGHSH, CDR2 LQKENI. Trimming took 3 bases from V and 7 from J, leaving 15 bases between them. The CDR3 here is CASSPSQVAPGYTF. The CDR3 DNA reads as TGTGCCAGCTCACCGTCACAGGTAGCCCCTGGCTACACCTTC.

The V call is TRBV7-9, the J call TRBJ2-7; D gene uncertain. Trimming pared 5 bases from V and 2 bases from J, leaving 7 bases between. The CDR3 has 12 residues. Germline CDR1 and CDR2: SEHNR and FQNEAQ (reference sequence). The CDR3 nucleotides read TGTGCCAGCAGCGGCGTTACCTACGAGCAGTACTTC. Amino acids: CASSGVTYEQYF.

This sequence joins TRBV30 and TRBJ1-2, with a possible D match to TRBD1 (5 bases). The CDR3 covers 12 residues. V was cut by 7 bases and J by 6 bases, with 15 bases left in between. Germline V gives CDR1 GTSNPN, CDR2 SVGIG (reference sequence). The CDR3 DNA sequence: TGTGCCTCCTCGGGGGGACGTCATGGCTACACCTTC. Translation: CASSGGRHGYTF.

The V and J genes are TRBV6-6 and TRBJ2-3, with 7 bases identical to TRBD1. There are 16 residues in the CDR3. CDR1 is MNHNY, CDR2 SVGAGI, per germline (reference sequence). J was trimmed by 6 bases and V by 2 bases; bases with no gene match: 11. The CDR3 nucleotides are TGTGCCAGCAGTTACGAGCCAGGGGGATACCGGGATACGCAGTATTTT. Protein product: CASSYEPGGYRDTQYF.

This chain connects TRBV7-3 to TRBJ2-1, with D perhaps matching TRBD1 or TRBD2 (5 bases each). Germline CDR1 is SGHTA and CDR2 is FQGTGA. The germline V and J ends were trimmed by 6 bases and 6 bases, with 24 bases remaining between them. This CDR3 spans 17 amino acids. In nucleotides, the CDR3 is TGTGCCAGCAGTCGATTCACCGGGACGCTCCTAGGCAATGAGCAGTTCTTC. This gives the protein CASSRFTGTLLGNEQFF.

This chain connects TRBV2 to TRBJ2-6; 10 bases are shared with TRBD1. The CDR3 sequence is 16 residues long. The V gene end was trimmed by 8 bases and the J gene end by 4 bases; junction bases not matched to a gene: 8. CDR1 SNHLY and CDR2 FYNNEI come from the germline V gene. In DNA form, the CDR3 reads TGTGCCAGCGTCCCGGGACAGGGGTCGGGGGCCAACGTCCTGACTTTC. Its translation: CASVPGQGSGANVLTF. Variable domain in full (rest from reference TRBV2 and TRBJ2-6): EPEVTQTPSHQVTQMGQEVILRCVPISNHLYFYWYRQILGQKVEFLVSFYNNEISEKSEIFDDQFSVERPDGSNFTLKIRSTKLEDSAMYFCASVPGQGSGANVLTFGAGSRLTVL.

V gene TRBV5-1 combines with J gene TRBJ2-2, with 8 bases fitting TRBD2. The CDR3 has 15 residues. Trimming took 2 bases from V and 1 from J; bases not matched to a gene: 1. CDR1 and CDR2 (germline): SGHRS, YFSETQ. CDR3 sequence: CASSLAGENTGELFF. The DNA of the CDR3 is TGCGCCAGCAGCTTAGCGGGGGAGAACACCGGGGAGCTGTTTTTT.

This chain connects TRBV4-1 to TRBJ2-1; TRBD2 agrees at 12 bases. V shed 3 bases and J 4 bases; nucleotides not matched to a gene: 4. The CDR3 length is 16 residues. Germline-derived CDR1 and CDR2 are MGHRA and YSYEKL. The CDR3 spells CASSQAGTSGYNEQFF. DNA of the CDR3: TGCGCCAGCAGCCAGGCCGGGACTAGCGGGTACAATGAGCAGTTCTTC.

The CDR3 loop is CASSSFPRETPDTQYF. CDR3 in DNA: TGTGCCAGCAGCTCCTTCCCCAGGGAGACCCCAGATACGCAGTATTTT. V usage is TRBV11-2 and J usage is TRBJ2-3, with D tentatively TRBD1 or TRBD2 (5 bases each). Looked up from germline, CDR1 is SGHAT and CDR2 is FQNNGV. The CDR3 is 16 amino acids. The V end was cut by 4 bases, the J end by 4 bases, with 18 bases between.